By proportion, the clone carrying this T cell receptor (beta chain) is medium-sized. The antigen is undetermined. Described treatment: 10-day PBMC culture with coronavirus spike peptide pools or control peptides (ViraFEST assay). ViraFEST stimulated the growth of antigen-specific T cells using peptide pools and subsequently profiled their TCRs by sequencing. Per-well cultures of roughly 2 million PBMCs received roughly 9.9 IU/ml IL-2 and 10 ug/ml peptide pools. The authors replaced half the medium with fresh IL-2 medium on days 3 and 7. The Oncomine TCR Beta short-read assay was what sequenced the DNA obtained from cultured CD4+ T cells. Using its own MiXCR run on the PCR reads, TCRdb lists one record per CDR3 protein. The repertoire holds 6,500 to 8,500 distinct CDR3 sequences, with roughly three fifths as singletons. This CDR3 region has 12 residues. In germline, CDR1 is MDHEN, CDR2 SYDVKM. V shed 4 bases and J 12 bases; nucleotides not matched to a gene: 5.

This record belongs to a study of vaccination and CD4 T cells after COVID-19. Source material: CD4+ T cells from blood, cultured in vitro. The chain is built from TRBV28 and TRBJ2-1, with 8 bases aligning to TRBD1. This TCR derives from a human donor who had recovered from COVID-19. Here the CDR3 reads CASSSAGTGQFF. The CDR3 nucleotides read TGTGCCAGCAGTTCCGCCGGGACAGGGCAGTTCTTC.